The 3 T cell receptor beta chains below were found in one sample sequenced in a study of T cell responses to AZD1222 COVID-19 vaccine. Assay: immunoSEQ multiplex PCR; the TCRdb copy retains only in-frame clones and omits some. This sample has tens of thousands of clones, with roughly 87% found just once. The source was peripheral blood, collected on day 0 of MenACWY control vaccination. The receptor source for this set is an adult in good health.

The chain couples TRBV21-1 to TRBJ1-2; TRBD1, as called in the table, went unchecked against the DNA. TRBV21-1 is classified as a pseudogene. The CDR3 is 15 residues long. The CDR3 DNA follows: TGTGCCAGCAGCAATGGACAGGGGGAGGCTTGTGGCTACACCTTC. Protein: CASSNGQGEACGYTF.

The chain carries TRBV5-1 and TRBJ1-6; perhaps TRBD1 as D (5 bases). CDR1 is SGHRS, CDR2 YFSETQ, per germline. Trimming removed 1 base at V and 6 bases at J, with 8 bases between. This CDR3 contains 14 residues. This CDR3 is CASSLSGGNSPLHF. CDR3 in DNA: TGCGCCAGCAGCTTGAGCGGGGGTAATTCACCCCTCCACTTT.

The chain combines TRBV18 with TRBJ2-2, with D possibly called TRBD1 or TRBD2 (5 bases each). The germline CDR1 and CDR2 sequences are KGHSH and LQKENI. The CDR3 consists of 13 residues. Trimming shortened V by 4 bases and J by 7 bases, and 10 bases separated the two germline ends. CDR3 loop: CASSRDQDGELFF. Written as DNA, the CDR3 is TGTGCCAGCTCACGGGACCAGGACGGGGAGCTGTTTTTT.